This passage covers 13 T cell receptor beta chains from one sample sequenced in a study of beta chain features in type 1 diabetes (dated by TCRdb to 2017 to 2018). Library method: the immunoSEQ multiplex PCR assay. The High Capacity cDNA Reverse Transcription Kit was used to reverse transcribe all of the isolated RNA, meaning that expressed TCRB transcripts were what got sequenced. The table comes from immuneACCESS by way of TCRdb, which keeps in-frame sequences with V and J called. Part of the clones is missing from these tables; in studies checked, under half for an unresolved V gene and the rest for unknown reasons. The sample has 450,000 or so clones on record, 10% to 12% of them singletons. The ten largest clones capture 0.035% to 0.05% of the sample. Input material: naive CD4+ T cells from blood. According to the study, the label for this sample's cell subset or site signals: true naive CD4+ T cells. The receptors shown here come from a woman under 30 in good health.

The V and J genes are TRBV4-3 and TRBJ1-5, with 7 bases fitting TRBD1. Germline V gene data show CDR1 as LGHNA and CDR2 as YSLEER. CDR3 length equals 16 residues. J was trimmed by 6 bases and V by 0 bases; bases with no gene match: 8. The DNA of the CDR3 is TGCGCCAGCAGCCAAGATAAGGGGGCGATAGGTCAGCCCCAGCATTTT. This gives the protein CASSQDKGAIGQPQHF.

CDR3 nucleotide sequence: TGCAGCGTTATGTCCCACCGCTCGGTCAGGACTAGCGGGGGGGCCTACGAGCAGTACGTC. It codes for CSVMSHRSVRTSGGAYEQYV. The chain joins TRBV29-1 to TRBJ2-7, with TRBD2 identical over 15 bases. The J segment lost 2 bases and the V segment lost 5 bases, leaving 19 bases of the junction unmatched. The CDR3 contains 20 residues. CDR1 is SQVTM, CDR2 ANQGSEA, per germline.

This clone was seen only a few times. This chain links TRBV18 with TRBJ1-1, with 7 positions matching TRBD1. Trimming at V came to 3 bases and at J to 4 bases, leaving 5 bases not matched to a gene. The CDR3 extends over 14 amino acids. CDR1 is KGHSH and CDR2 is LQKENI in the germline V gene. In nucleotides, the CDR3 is TGTGCCAGCTCACCCGGGACAGCGGGCACTGAAGCTTTCTTT. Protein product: CASSPGTAGTEAFF.

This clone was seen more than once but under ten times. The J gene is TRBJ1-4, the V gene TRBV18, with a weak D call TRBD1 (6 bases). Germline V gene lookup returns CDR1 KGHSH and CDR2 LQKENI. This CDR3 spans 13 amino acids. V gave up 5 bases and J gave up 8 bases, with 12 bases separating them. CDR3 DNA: TGTGCCAGCTCATCACAGGGACACGAAAAACTGTTTTTT. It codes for CASSSQGHEKLFF.

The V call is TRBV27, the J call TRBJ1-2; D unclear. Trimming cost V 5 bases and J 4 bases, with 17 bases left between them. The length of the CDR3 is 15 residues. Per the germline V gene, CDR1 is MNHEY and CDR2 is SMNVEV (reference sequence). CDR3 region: CASSPYSNLGYGYTF. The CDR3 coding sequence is TGTGCCAGCAGTCCTTACTCGAATCTGGGCTATGGCTACACCTTC.

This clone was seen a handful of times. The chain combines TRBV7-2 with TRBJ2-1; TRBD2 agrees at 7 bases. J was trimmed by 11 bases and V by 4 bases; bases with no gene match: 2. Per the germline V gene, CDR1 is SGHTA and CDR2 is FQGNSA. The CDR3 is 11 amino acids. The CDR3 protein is CASSWGGQQFF. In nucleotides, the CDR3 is TGTGCCAGCAGCTGGGGGGGACAGCAGTTCTTC.

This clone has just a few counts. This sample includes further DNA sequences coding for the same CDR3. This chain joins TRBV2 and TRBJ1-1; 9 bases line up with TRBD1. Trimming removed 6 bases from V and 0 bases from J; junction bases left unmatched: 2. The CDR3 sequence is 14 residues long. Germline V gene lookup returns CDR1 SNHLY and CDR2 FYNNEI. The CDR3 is CASRDRGMNTEAFF. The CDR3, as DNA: TGTGCCAGCAGGGACAGGGGAATGAACACTGAAGCTTTCTTT.

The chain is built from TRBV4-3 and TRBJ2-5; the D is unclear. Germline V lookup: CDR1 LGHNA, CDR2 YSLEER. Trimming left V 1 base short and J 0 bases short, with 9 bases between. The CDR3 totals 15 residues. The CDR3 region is CASSQGGTNQETQYF. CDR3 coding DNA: TGCGCCAGCAGCCAAGGCGGTACTAACCAAGAGACCCAGTACTTC.

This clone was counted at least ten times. CDR3 sequence (DNA): TGCAGCGTTGAGGTGGCTTCCAATTCACCCCTCCACTTT. It encodes CSVEVASNSPLHF. The chain uses TRBV29-1 and TRBJ1-6, with unresolved D. This CDR3 has 13 residues. Germline V gene lookup returns CDR1 SQVTM and CDR2 ANQGSEA. V gave up 3 bases and J gave up 7 bases, with 10 bases separating them. Filled out from reference TRBV29-1 and TRBJ1-6, the complete variable domain reads SAVISQKPSRDICQRGTSLTIQCQVDSQVTMMFWYRQQPGQSLTLIATANQGSEATYESGFVIDKFPISRPNLTFSTLTVSNMSPEDSSIYLCSVEVASNSPLHFGNGTRLTVT.

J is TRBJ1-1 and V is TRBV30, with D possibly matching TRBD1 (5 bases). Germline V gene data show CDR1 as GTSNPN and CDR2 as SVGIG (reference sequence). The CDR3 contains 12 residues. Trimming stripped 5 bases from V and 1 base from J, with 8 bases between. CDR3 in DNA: TGTGCCTGGGGACACCCGAACACTGAAGCTTTCTTT. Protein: CAWGHPNTEAFF.

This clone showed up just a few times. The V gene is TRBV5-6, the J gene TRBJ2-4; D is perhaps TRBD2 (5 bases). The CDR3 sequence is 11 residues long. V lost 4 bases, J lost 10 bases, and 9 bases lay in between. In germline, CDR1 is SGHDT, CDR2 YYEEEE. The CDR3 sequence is CASSRTGIQYF. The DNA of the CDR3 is TGTGCCAGCAGCCGGACGGGAATTCAGTACTTC.

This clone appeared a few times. The CDR3 DNA sequence: TGTGCCAGCAGCTTAACCAGCGAACTAGGTGCAGATACGCAGTATTTT. Translation: CASSLTSELGADTQYF. The rearrangement uses TRBV7-3 and TRBJ2-3, with D perhaps matching TRBD2 (5 bases). CDR1 and CDR2 (germline): SGHTA, FQGTGA. The length of the CDR3 is 16 residues. V was cut by 0 bases and J by 4 bases, with 14 bases left in between.

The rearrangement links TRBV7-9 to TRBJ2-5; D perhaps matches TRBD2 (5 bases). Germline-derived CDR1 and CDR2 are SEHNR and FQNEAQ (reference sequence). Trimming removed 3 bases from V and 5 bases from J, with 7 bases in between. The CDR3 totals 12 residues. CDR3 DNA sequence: TGTGCCAGCAGCTTGAGGGAGGAGACCCAGTACTTC. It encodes CASSLREETQYF. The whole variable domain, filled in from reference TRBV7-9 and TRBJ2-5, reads DTGVSQNPRHKITKRGQNVTFRCDPISEHNRLYWYRQTLGQGPEFLTYFQNEAQLEKSRLLSDRFSAERPKGSFSTLEIQRTEQGDSAMYLCASSLREETQYFGPGTRLLVL.